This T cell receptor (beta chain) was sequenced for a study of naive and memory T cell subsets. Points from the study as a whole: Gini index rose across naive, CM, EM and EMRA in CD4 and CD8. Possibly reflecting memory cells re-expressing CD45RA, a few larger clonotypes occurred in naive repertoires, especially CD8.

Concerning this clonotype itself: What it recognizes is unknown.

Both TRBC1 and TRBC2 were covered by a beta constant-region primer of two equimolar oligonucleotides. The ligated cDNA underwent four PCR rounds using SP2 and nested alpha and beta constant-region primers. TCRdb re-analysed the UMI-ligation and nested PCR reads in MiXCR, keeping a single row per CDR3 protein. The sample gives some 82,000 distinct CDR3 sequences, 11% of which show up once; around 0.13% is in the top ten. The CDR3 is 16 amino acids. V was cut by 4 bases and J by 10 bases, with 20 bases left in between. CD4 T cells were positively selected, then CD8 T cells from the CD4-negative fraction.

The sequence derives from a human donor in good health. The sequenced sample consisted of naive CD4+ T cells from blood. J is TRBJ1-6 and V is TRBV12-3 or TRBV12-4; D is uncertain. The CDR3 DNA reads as TGTGCCAGCAGTTCCCGTGGAGGGCCGGCGGGGTCACCCCTCCACTTT. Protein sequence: CASSSRGGPAGSPLHF.